These 2 T cell receptor beta chains were all obtained from the same sample, sequenced in a study of Graves' ophthalmopathy and Graves' hyperthyroidism. RNA transcripts were the source from which TCR beta CDR3 regions were amplified. HTBI-primed first-round RT-PCR preceded second-round multiplex PCR. TCRdb used MiXCR to reprocess the multiplex PCR reads, holding one entry per CDR3 protein. Of hundreds of thousands of distinct CDR3 sequences in the sample, 22% are singletons; the top ten hold more than 5.5%. Sequencing was done on a sample of peripheral blood. All receptors come from a woman in her late teens or twenties with stable Graves' hyperthyroidism. Some clones in this sample may be carry-over from other donors' samples.

This clonotype was counted a few times. The gene calls are TRBV30 and TRBJ2-7; D gene uncertain. Germline CDR1 and CDR2: GTSNPN and SVGIG (reference sequence). The CDR3 sequence is 13 residues long. V lost 5 bases and J lost 2, with 13 bases in between. This chain's CDR3 is CAWSEDRAYEQYF. For the CDR3, the DNA is TGTGCCTGGTCCGAGGATAGAGCCTACGAGCAGTACTTC.

This clonotype was recorded at least ten times. The rearrangement joins TRBV7-2 to TRBJ2-7; D unclear. CDR1 is SGHTA and CDR2 is FQGNSA in the germline V gene. V was cut by 5 bases and J by 6 bases, with 14 bases left in between. The CDR3 is 13 residues long. The CDR3: CASSTRNSLEQYF. The DNA of the CDR3 is TGTGCCAGCAGCACGCGAAACTCCCTCGAGCAGTACTTC. Based on the CDR3 plus reference TRBV7-2 and TRBJ2-7, the full variable domain is GAGVSQSPSNKVTEKGKDVELRCDPISGHTALYWYRQSLGQGLEFLIYFQGNSAPDKSGLPSDRFSAERTGGSVSTLTIQRTQQEDSAVYLCASSTRNSLEQYFGPGTRLTVT.